This note documents a single T cell receptor beta chain sequence. The sample originates from a study of blood T cell repertoires in COVID-19. At the level of the study: The United States, Italy and Spain supplied acute and convalescent COVID-19 samples. The cDNA or gDNA used as material had been derived from T cells, B-cell-depleted T cells, or PBMCs.

Germline CDR1 is SGHDT and CDR2 is YYEEEE. V was clipped by 0 bases and J by 7 bases, with 7 bases between them. The CDR3 length is 12 residues. Original data processing: Reference gene primer amplification yielded estimated nucleated cell counts. Some clones are missing from TCRdb's copy, which holds only in-frame ones; the method was immunoSEQ multiplex PCR. The DNA gave D and trimming, while V, J and clone size come from that table. The sample lists approximately 110,000 clones; roughly 81% were seen once. The sequence derives from a human donor in a cohort sampled during active COVID-19. The material sequenced was peripheral blood. This chain joins TRBV5-6 and TRBJ2-5; a weak D match, TRBD2 (6 bases). The CDR3 nucleotides are TGTGCCAGCAGCTTGGGGAGGGGGACCCAGTACTTC. This sequence encodes CASSLGRGTQYF.